Included here is one T cell receptor beta chain sequence, with context. Its antigen is not identified. These data originate in a study of T cell responses to AZD1222 COVID-19 vaccine. Study-wide results and limits: Reportedly, nearly half the spike-specific TCRs target unmutated variant regions. Spike-spanning, vaccine-associated CD4 TCRs were dominant at 160-218 and 743-854. Among the donors, most were white British and more were female, and clonal diversity was possibly underestimated.

Method: immunoSEQ multiplex PCR; TCRdb's copy keeps in-frame clones and lacks some. The sample holds approximately 81,000 clones, around nine tenths seen once. J was trimmed by 2 bases and V by 4 bases; bases with no gene match: 14. This CDR3 has 20 residues. In germline, CDR1 is SGHRS, CDR2 YFSETQ. The sequence was obtained from an adult in good health. The sequencing here drew on peripheral blood, taken on day 0 of MenACWY control vaccination. This chain connects TRBV5-1 to TRBJ2-3, with 15 positions matching TRBD2. This CDR3 is CASSTLPGLAGGTVTDTQYF. CDR3 in DNA: TGCGCCAGCAGCACCCTACCGGGACTAGCGGGAGGTACGGTCACAGATACGCAGTATTTT.